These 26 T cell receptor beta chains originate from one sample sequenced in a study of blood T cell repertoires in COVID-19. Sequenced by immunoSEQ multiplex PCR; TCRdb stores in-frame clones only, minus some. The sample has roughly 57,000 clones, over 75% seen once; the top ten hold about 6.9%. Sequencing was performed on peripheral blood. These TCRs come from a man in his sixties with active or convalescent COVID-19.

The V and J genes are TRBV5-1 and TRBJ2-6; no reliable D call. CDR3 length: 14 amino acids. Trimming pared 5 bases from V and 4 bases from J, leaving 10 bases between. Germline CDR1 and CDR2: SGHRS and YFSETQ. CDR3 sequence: CASRSLTGANVLTF. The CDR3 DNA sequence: TGCGCCAGCAGGAGCCTAACCGGGGCCAACGTCCTGACTTTC.

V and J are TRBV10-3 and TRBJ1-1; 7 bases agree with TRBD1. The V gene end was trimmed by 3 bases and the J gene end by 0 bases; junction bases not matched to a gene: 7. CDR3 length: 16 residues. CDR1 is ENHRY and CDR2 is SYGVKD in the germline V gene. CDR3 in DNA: TGTGCCATCAGTGAAAGGACAGGAGTAATGAACACTGAAGCTTTCTTT. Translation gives CAISERTGVMNTEAFF.

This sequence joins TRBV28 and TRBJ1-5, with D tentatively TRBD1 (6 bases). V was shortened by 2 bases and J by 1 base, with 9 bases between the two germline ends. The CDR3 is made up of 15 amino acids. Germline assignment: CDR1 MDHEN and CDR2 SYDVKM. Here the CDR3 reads CASSLPGQSNQPQHF. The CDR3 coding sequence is TGTGCCAGCAGTTTACCCGGACAGAGCAATCAGCCCCAGCATTTT.

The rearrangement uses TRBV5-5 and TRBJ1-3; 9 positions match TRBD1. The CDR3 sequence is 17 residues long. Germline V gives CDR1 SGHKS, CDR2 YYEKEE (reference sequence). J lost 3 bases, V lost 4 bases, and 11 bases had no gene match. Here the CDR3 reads CASSLSRTGVVGNTIYF. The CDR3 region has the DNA TGTGCCAGCAGCCTCTCCAGGACAGGGGTTGTTGGAAACACCATATATTTT.

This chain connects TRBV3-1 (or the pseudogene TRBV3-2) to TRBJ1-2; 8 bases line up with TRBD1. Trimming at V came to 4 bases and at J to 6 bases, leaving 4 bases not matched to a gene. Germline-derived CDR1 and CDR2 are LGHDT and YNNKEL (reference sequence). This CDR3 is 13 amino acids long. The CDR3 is CASSLGQGDGYTF. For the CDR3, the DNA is TGTGCCAGCAGCCTCGGACAGGGCGATGGCTACACCTTC.

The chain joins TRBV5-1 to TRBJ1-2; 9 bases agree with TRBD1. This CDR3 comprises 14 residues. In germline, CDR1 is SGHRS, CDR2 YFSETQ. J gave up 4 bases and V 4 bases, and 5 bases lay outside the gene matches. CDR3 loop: CASSGGTGFYGYTF. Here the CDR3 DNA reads TGCGCCAGCAGCGGCGGGACAGGGTTCTATGGCTACACCTTC.

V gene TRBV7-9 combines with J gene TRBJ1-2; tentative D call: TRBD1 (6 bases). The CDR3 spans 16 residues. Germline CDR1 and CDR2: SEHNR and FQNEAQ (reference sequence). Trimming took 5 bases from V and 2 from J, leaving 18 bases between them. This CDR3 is CASSPRAATGNYGYTF. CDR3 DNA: TGTGCCAGCAGCCCGCGTGCGGCAACAGGGAACTATGGCTACACCTTC.

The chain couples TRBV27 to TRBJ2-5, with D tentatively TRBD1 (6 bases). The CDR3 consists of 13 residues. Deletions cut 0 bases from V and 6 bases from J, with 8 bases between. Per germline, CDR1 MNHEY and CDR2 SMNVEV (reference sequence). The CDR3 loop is CASSLSRGQTQYF. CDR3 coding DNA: TGTGCCAGCAGTTTATCCAGGGGACAGACCCAGTACTTC.

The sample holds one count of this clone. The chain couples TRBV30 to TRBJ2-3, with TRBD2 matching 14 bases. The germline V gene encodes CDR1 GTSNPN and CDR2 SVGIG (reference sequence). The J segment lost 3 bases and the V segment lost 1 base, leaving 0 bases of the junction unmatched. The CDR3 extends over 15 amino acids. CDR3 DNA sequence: TGTGCCTGGAGTGGGACTAGCGGGAGGACAGATACGCAGTATTTT. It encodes CAWSGTSGRTDTQYF.

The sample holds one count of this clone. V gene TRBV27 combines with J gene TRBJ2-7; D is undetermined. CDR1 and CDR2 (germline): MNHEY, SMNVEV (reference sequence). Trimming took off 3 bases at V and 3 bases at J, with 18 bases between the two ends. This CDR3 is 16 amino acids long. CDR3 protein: CASSFSTTGAIYEQYF. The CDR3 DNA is TGTGCCAGCAGTTTTAGTACTACCGGAGCAATCTACGAGCAGTACTTC.

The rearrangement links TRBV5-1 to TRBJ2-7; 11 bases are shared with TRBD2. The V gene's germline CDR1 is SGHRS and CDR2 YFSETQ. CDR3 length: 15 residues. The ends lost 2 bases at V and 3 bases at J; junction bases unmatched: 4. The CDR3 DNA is TGCGCCAGCAGCTTAGGGACTAGCGGATTCTACGAGCAGTACTTC. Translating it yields CASSLGTSGFYEQYF.

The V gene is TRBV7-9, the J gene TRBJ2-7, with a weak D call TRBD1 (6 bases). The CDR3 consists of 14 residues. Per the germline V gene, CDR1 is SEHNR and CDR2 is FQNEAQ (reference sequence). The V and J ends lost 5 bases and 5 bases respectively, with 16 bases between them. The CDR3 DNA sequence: TGTGCCAGCAGCGGGATGGGGGCGAGAGACGAGCAGTACTTC. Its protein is CASSGMGARDEQYF.

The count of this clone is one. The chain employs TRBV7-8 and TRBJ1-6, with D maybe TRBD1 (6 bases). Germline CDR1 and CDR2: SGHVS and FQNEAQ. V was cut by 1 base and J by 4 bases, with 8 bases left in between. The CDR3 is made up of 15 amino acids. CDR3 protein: CASSLGTVYNSPLHF. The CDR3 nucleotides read TGTGCCAGCAGCTTAGGGACAGTGTATAATTCACCCCTCCACTTT.

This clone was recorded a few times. In DNA form, the CDR3 reads TGTGCCAGCAGCCAAGAGCTGCGGGGGGGCCTAGATACGCAGTATTTT. Residues: CASSQELRGGLDTQYF. This chain links TRBV4-2 with TRBJ2-3; 9 bases are shared with TRBD2. Trimming at V came to 0 bases and at J to 5 bases, leaving 6 bases not matched to a gene. Per the germline V gene, CDR1 is LGHNA and CDR2 is YNFKEQ. This CDR3 is built from 16 residues.

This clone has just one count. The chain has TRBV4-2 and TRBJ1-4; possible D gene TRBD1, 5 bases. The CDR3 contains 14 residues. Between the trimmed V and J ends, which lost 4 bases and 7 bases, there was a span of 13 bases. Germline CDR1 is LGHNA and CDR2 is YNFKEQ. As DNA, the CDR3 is TGTGCCAGCAGCCCTTTTGATAGGGGTGAAAAACTGTTTTTT. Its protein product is CASSPFDRGEKLFF.

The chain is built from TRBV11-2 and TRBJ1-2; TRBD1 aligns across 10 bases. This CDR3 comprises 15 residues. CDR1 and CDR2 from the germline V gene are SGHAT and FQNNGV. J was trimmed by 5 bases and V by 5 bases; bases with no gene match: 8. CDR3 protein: CASSPGTGVRYGYTF. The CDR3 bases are TGTGCCAGCAGCCCGGGGACAGGGGTTAGATATGGCTACACCTTC.

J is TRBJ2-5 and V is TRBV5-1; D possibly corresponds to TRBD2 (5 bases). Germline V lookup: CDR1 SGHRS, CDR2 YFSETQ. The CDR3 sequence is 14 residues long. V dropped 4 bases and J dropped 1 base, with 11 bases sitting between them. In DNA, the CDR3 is TGCGCCAGCAGCAGCGGACGGAGCCAAGAGACCCAGTACTTC. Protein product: CASSSGRSQETQYF.

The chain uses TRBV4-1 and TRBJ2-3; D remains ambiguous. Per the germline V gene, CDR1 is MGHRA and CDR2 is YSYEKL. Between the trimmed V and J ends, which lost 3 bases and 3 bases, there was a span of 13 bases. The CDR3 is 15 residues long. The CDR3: CASSQGPRETDTQYF. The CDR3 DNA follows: TGCGCCAGCAGCCAGGGCCCGAGAGAGACAGATACGCAGTATTTT.

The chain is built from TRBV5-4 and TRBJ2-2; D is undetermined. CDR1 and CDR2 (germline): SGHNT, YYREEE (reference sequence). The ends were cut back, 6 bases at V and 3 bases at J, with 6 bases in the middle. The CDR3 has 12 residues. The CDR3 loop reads CASTFYTGELFF. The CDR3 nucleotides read TGTGCCAGCACCTTCTACACCGGGGAGCTGTTTTTT.

The CDR3 here is CASSPDGLPNTGELFF. CDR3 sequence (DNA): TGCGCCAGCAGCCCTGACGGACTACCGAACACCGGGGAGCTGTTTTTT. The chain is built from TRBV5-1 and TRBJ2-2, with a tentative D call TRBD2 (6 bases). CDR1 is SGHRS, CDR2 YFSETQ, per germline. The CDR3 contains 16 residues. The V and J ends lost 4 bases and 0 bases respectively, with 13 bases between them.

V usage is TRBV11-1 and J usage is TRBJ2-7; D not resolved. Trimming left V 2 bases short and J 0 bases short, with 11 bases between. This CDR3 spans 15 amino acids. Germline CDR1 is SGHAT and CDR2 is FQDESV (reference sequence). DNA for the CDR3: TGTGCCAGCAGCTTATCTCAGCCTAGCTCCTACGAGCAGTACTTC. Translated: CASSLSQPSSYEQYF.

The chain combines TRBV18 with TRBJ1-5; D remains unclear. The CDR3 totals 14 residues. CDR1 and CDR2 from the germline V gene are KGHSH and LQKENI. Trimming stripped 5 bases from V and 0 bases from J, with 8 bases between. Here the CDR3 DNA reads TGTGCCAGCTCAGCCTCAGGTAGCAATCAGCCCCAGCATTTT. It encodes CASSASGSNQPQHF.

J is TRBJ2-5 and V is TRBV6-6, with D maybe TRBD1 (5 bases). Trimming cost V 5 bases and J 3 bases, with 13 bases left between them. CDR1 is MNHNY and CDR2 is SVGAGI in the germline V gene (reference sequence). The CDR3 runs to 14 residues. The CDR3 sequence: CASSRGRVEETQYF. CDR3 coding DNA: TGTGCCAGCAGTAGGGGCAGGGTTGAAGAGACCCAGTACTTC.

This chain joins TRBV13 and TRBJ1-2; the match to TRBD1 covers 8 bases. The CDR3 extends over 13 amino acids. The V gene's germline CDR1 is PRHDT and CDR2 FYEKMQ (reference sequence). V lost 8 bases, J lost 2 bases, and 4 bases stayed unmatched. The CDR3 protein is CASGAGGNYGYTF. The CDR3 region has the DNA TGTGCCAGCGGGGCAGGGGGCAACTATGGCTACACCTTC.

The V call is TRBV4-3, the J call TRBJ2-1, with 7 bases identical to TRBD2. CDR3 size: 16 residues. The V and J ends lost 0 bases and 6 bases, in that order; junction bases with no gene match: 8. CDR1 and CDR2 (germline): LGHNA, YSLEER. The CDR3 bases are TGCGCCAGCAGCCAAGATTTGGGGGGGGTTCTCAATGAGCAGTTCTTC. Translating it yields CASSQDLGGVLNEQFF.

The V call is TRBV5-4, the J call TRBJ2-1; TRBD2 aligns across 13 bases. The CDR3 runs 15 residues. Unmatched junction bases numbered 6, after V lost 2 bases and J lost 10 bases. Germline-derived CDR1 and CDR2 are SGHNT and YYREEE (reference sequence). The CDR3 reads CASSFRTSGSGEQFF. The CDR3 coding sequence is TGTGCCAGCAGCTTCAGGACTAGCGGGAGTGGAGAGCAGTTCTTC.